These 28 T cell receptor beta chains originate from one sample sequenced in a study of cytomegalovirus exposure and HLA in healthy donors. Primers included in the PCR were 60 Vbeta and 13 Jbeta primers. The protocol was immunoSEQ multiplex PCR, while the TCRdb copy is restricted to in-frame clones and leaves out a portion. The sample includes roughly 100,000 clones, over 75% of them seen just once. The source material was PBMCs. The receptors derive from a young woman in good health and CMV-seropositive.

J is TRBJ2-7 and V is TRBV4-1; 9 bases are a match to TRBD1. CDR3 length equals 15 residues. V trimming: 5 bases; J trimming: 7 bases; junction bases outside the gene matches: 12. Germline loops: CDR1 MGHRA, CDR2 YSYEKL. The CDR3 coding sequence is TGCGCCAGCAGCGCACCGGGACAGGGTGGAGAAGAGCAGTACTTC. Translation gives CASSAPGQGGEEQYF.

V usage is TRBV6-4 and J usage is TRBJ2-3; 8 nucleotides match TRBD2. V shed 5 bases, J shed 6 bases, and the junction held 7 bases outside the gene matches. This CDR3 is built from 14 residues. Germline V gene data show CDR1 as MRHNA and CDR2 as SNTAGT. The DNA for the CDR3 is TGTGCCAGCAGTAGCGGGGGCCTTGCTGATACGCAGTATTTT. Encoded protein: CASSSGGLADTQYF.

The rearrangement uses TRBV5-1 and TRBJ1-2, with 7 nucleotides matching TRBD1. J gave up 8 bases and V 4 bases, and 14 bases lay outside the gene matches. CDR3 length: 15 residues. CDR1 is SGHRS, CDR2 YFSETQ, per germline. The DNA for the CDR3 is TGCGCCAGCAGCCCGGGGACAGACCCGATGCGGGGCTACACCTTC. Translated, it gives CASSPGTDPMRGYTF.

The V call is TRBV18, the J call TRBJ2-1, with no clear D. CDR1 KGHSH and CDR2 LQKENI come from the germline V gene. V lost 6 bases and J 6 bases, leaving 9 bases between the germline ends. The CDR3 spans 12 residues. The CDR3 DNA sequence: TGTGCCAGCTCCCGCAGGCGCAATGAGCAGTTCTTC. It codes for CASSRRRNEQFF.

A few counts support this clone. The rearrangement uses TRBV13 and TRBJ2-7; 8 bases fit TRBD2. The CDR3 length is 17 residues. Germline V CDR1 and CDR2: PRHDT, FYEKMQ (reference sequence). The ends lost 4 bases at V and 0 bases at J; junction bases unmatched: 11. The CDR3 nucleotides read TGTGCCAGCAGCTCTGCCCGACTAGCGCAAAGCTCCTACGAGCAGTACTTC. Its translation: CASSSARLAQSSYEQYF.

The V gene is TRBV7-9, the J gene TRBJ2-5; 10 bases line up with TRBD2. The germline gives CDR1 SEHNR, CDR2 FQNEAQ (reference sequence). V dropped 1 base and J dropped 4; count of bases not matched to a gene: 3. The CDR3 length is 15 residues. CDR3 amino acids: CASSLEPSGRETQYF. Here the CDR3 DNA reads TGTGCCAGCAGCTTAGAACCTAGCGGGAGAGAGACCCAGTACTTC.

This sequence joins TRBV11-1 and TRBJ2-5; TRBD2 aligns across 11 bases. Trimming cost V 5 bases and J 5 bases; bases outside gene matches: 10. The CDR3 loop spans 16 amino acids. CDR1 and CDR2 from the germline V gene are SGHAT and FQDESV (reference sequence). The CDR3 loop is CASSRIAGGPGETQYF. The CDR3 DNA follows: TGTGCCAGCAGCCGCATAGCGGGAGGGCCGGGGGAGACCCAGTACTTC.

The chain employs TRBV5-6 and TRBJ2-7; 14 bases fit TRBD2. Germline-derived CDR1 and CDR2 are SGHDT and YYEEEE. With 4 bases clipped from V and 1 base from J, the junction kept 7 bases outside the gene matches. This CDR3 is 17 amino acids long. CDR3 sequence (DNA): TGTGCCAGCAGCCCGGCCGGGACTAGCGGGAGTTCCTACGAGCAGTACTTC. This codes for CASSPAGTSGSSYEQYF.

The table lists this clone with a count of one. This chain's CDR3 is CASSDFPGQGLNTEAFF. CDR3 in DNA: TGTGCCAGCAGTGACTTCCCGGGACAGGGTTTGAACACTGAAGCTTTCTTT. The chain links TRBV6-4 to TRBJ1-1, with 9 bases aligning to TRBD1. Trimming at V came to 1 base and at J to 0 bases, leaving 6 bases not matched to a gene. In germline, CDR1 is MRHNA, CDR2 SNTAGT. The CDR3 is 17 amino acids.

The chain recombines TRBV25-1 with TRBJ2-7; unclear D gene. The CDR3 is 18 amino acids. Germline V gene data show CDR1 as MGHDK and CDR2 as SYGVNS. Deletions cut 4 bases from V and 0 bases from J, with 22 bases between. The CDR3 nucleotides are TGTGCCAGCAGTGGTCAGCCTCTTGGTCGGGTAAGCTCCTACGAGCAGTACTTC. This codes for CASSGQPLGRVSSYEQYF.

The chain couples TRBV9 to TRBJ2-1; TRBD1 matches 9 bases. Germline CDR1 SGDLS, CDR2 YYNGEE. V was pared by 2 bases and J by 8 bases, with 8 bases of the junction left unmatched. CDR3 length: 15 residues. CDR3 in DNA: TGTGCCAGCAGCGTGACAGGACAGGGGTTTGATGAGCAGTTCTTC. This sequence encodes CASSVTGQGFDEQFF.

The V gene is TRBV10-3, the J gene TRBJ1-1; weak D call: TRBD1 (5 bases). Trimming left V 4 bases short and J 3 bases short, with 9 bases between. CDR1 and CDR2 from the germline V gene are ENHRY and SYGVKD. This CDR3 has 13 amino acids. In DNA, the CDR3 is TGTGCCATCAGTGGTGGGGGGGACACTGAAGCTTTCTTT. The encoded protein is CAISGGGDTEAFF.

This chain links TRBV28 with TRBJ2-7; TRBD1 agrees at 9 bases. V lost 3 bases to trimming and J lost 5 bases; unmatched junction nucleotides: 2. CDR3 length: 13 amino acids. The germline V gene encodes CDR1 MDHEN and CDR2 SYDVKM. The CDR3 DNA sequence: TGTGCCAGCAGTTTGGACAGGGGTAACGAGCAGTACTTC. This encodes CASSLDRGNEQYF.

This rearrangement joins TRBV5-1 to TRBJ2-1; 7 nucleotides match TRBD2. The junction had 8 bases not matched to a gene; V was cut back by 5 bases and J by 9 bases. The germline CDR1 and CDR2 sequences are SGHRS and YFSETQ. The CDR3 sequence is 13 residues long. The CDR3 nucleotides are TGCGCCAGCAGGGCTAGCGGCGATGTTGAGCAGTTCTTC. Translation: CASRASGDVEQFF.

This clone came up a few times. The V and J genes are TRBV7-6 and TRBJ2-2; possible D gene TRBD2, 5 bases. Looked up from germline, CDR1 is SGHVS and CDR2 is FNYEAQ. The CDR3 covers 16 residues. V was shortened by 4 bases and J by 6 bases, with 18 bases between the two germline ends. The CDR3 DNA is TGTGCCAGCAGCTCCCGAATGGCTAGCTTCTCCGGGGAGCTGTTTTTT. Its protein product is CASSSRMASFSGELFF.

This clone showed up just once. V usage is TRBV2 and J usage is TRBJ2-7, with TRBD2 as a possible D gene (6 bases). The CDR3 runs to 12 residues. Trimming left V 1 base short and J 7 bases short, with 8 bases between. The germline CDR1 and CDR2 sequences are SNHLY and FYNNEI. The CDR3 sequence is CASSEGLVEQYF. The CDR3 DNA is TGTGCCAGCAGTGAAGGACTAGTGGAGCAGTACTTC. Filled out from reference TRBV2 and TRBJ2-7, the complete variable domain reads EPEVTQTPSHQVTQMGQEVILRCVPISNHLYFYWYRQILGQKVEFLVSFYNNEISEKSEIFDDQFSVERPDGSNFTLKIRSTKLEDSAMYFCASSEGLVEQYFGPGTRLTVT.

V usage is TRBV2 and J usage is TRBJ1-2; D is undetermined. This CDR3 has 12 amino acids. Between the trimmed V and J ends, which lost 3 bases and 3 bases, there was a span of 5 bases. Looked up from germline, CDR1 is SNHLY and CDR2 is FYNNEI. CDR3 in amino acids: CASSDQDYGYTF. CDR3 in DNA: TGTGCCAGCAGTGACCAGGACTATGGCTACACCTTC.

V is TRBV21-1 and J is TRBJ1-2. TRBV21-1 is reported as a pseudogene. This CDR3 spans 18 amino acids. CDR3 nucleotide sequence: TGTGCCAGCGTGTTATTAGGGCCTTTTGACGGGGTGGGCTATGGCTACACCTTC. Its translation: CASVLLGPFDGVGYGYTF.

The chain carries TRBV2 and TRBJ1-1; TRBD1 is a possible D gene (6 bases). Trimming left V 6 bases short and J 1 base short, with 9 bases between. CDR1 is SNHLY, CDR2 FYNNEI, per germline. The length of the CDR3 is 13 residues. This CDR3 reads CASRVGGNTEAFF. The CDR3 region has the DNA TGTGCCAGCAGGGTAGGGGGGAACACTGAAGCTTTCTTT. Combining the CDR3 with reference TRBV2 and TRBJ1-1 gives the whole variable domain EPEVTQTPSHQVTQMGQEVILRCVPISNHLYFYWYRQILGQKVEFLVSFYNNEISEKSEIFDDQFSVERPDGSNFTLKIRSTKLEDSAMYFCASRVGGNTEAFFGQGTRLTVV.

The CDR3 here is CASRTRLAGFRETQYF. The CDR3 region has the DNA TGTGCCAGCAGAACCAGACTAGCGGGATTTCGGGAGACCCAGTACTTC. The chain couples TRBV28 to TRBJ2-5; 11 bases align to TRBD2. Germline V CDR1 and CDR2: MDHEN, SYDVKM. The ends lost 6 bases at V and 5 bases at J; junction bases unmatched: 11. This CDR3 is built from 16 residues.

This clone was found a few times. This chain uses TRBV19 with TRBJ2-1, with 7 bases that match TRBD1. Germline CDR1 reads LNHDA; CDR2 reads SQIVND (reference sequence). The V gene end was trimmed by 9 bases and the J gene end by 10 bases; junction bases not matched to a gene: 18. The CDR3 is 15 residues long. CDR3 DNA: TGTGCCAGCATAAGGGGGCCGACGCTGTCTGTCGAGCAGTTCTTC. Protein product: CASIRGPTLSVEQFF.

As regards this clone: One end of the junction varies from germline; a read error may be responsible. The chain combines TRBV30 with TRBJ2-5; 7 bases map to TRBD2. From germline, CDR1 is GTSNPN and CDR2 SVGIG (reference sequence). The CDR3 has 15 residues. The CDR3 coding sequence is TGTGCCTGGGGTGTATTTTGGGAGGGGAGGGAGACCCAGTACTTC. Protein: CAWGVFWEGRETQYF.

The gene calls are TRBV6-1 and TRBJ2-3, with D perhaps TRBD1 (5 bases). V lost 2 bases and J 0 bases, leaving 12 bases between the germline ends. The CDR3 runs to 16 residues. CDR1 and CDR2 from the germline V gene are MNHNS and SASEGT. DNA for the CDR3: TGTGCCAGCAGTGAACAGGGCAGGACCAGCACAGATACGCAGTATTTT. This gives the protein CASSEQGRTSTDTQYF.

The CDR3 reads CSVEVSGVGTEAFF. CDR3 sequence (DNA): TGCAGCGTTGAAGTGTCGGGGGTTGGCACTGAAGCTTTCTTT. The rearrangement joins TRBV29-1 to TRBJ1-1, with a possible D match to TRBD1 (5 bases). Germline lookup yields CDR1 SQVTM and CDR2 ANQGSEA. The CDR3 runs to 14 residues. Trimming took off 1 base at V and 4 bases at J, with 13 bases between the two ends.

This chain connects TRBV6-5 to TRBJ2-3, with D hard to call. The V and J ends lost 8 bases and 5 bases respectively, with 8 bases between them. Per the germline V gene, CDR1 is MNHEY and CDR2 is SVGAGI. This CDR3 region has 11 residues. In DNA form, the CDR3 reads TGTGCCAGCGGCAAGCGAGATACGCAGTATTTT. Its translation is CASGKRDTQYF.

The CDR3 reads CASSQAQGAGYEQYV. In DNA form, the CDR3 reads TGTGCCAGCAGCCAGGCACAGGGAGCAGGCTACGAGCAGTACGTC. This chain links TRBV14 with TRBJ2-7; a possible D gene is TRBD1 (6 bases). Trimming pared 3 bases from V and 3 bases from J, leaving 15 bases between. In germline, CDR1 is SGHDN, CDR2 FVKESK. The CDR3 extends over 15 amino acids.

The rearrangement uses TRBV7-3 and TRBJ2-1, with TRBD1 matching over 7 bases. Germline V gene sequence: CDR1 SGHTA, CDR2 FQGTGA. CDR3 length: 14 amino acids. V dropped 1 base and J dropped 4; count of bases not matched to a gene: 1. CDR3 loop: CASSLMGQYNEQFF. DNA for the CDR3: TGTGCCAGCAGCTTAATGGGACAGTACAATGAGCAGTTCTTC.

The chain joins TRBV7-3 to TRBJ2-1, with 11 bases fitting TRBD2. Germline CDR1 reads SGHTA; CDR2 reads FQGTGA. This CDR3 has 15 amino acids. J was trimmed by 9 bases and V by 6 bases; bases with no gene match: 10. The CDR3 DNA follows: TGTGCCAGCAGTACACTAGCGGGAGTATTCGCTGAGCAGTTCTTC. Translated, it gives CASSTLAGVFAEQFF.